This T cell receptor beta chain was obtained from a study of OX40 agonist ivuxolimab in advanced cancers. Study-wide background: Every patient in dose escalation had hepatocellular carcinoma, melanoma, renal cell or head and neck cancer. Of mixed ages from about 23 to 90 and averaging about 65 years, the group was roughly 85% male. Study findings and constraints: The study observed clonal expansion of CD4+ and CD8+ blood T cells by week 6 at 0.1 to 3.0 mg/kg.

Here immunoSEQ multiplex PCR was the method, and the copy in TCRdb shows in-frame clones only, minus some. Of 60,000 to 65,000 clones in the sample, about 81% were seen once. With regard to this clone: Its antigen is undetermined.

The germline CDR1 and CDR2 sequences are SGHNT and YYREEE (reference sequence). This CDR3 spans 14 amino acids. With 0 bases removed from V and 10 bases from J, the gap between germline ends came to 11 bases. The TCR originated in an adult with an advanced solid tumor such as melanoma, head and neck, liver or kidney cancer. This chain joins TRBV5-4 and TRBJ1-6; D is unresolved. The material was CD4+ or CD8+ T cells sorted from blood, obtained in a trial of the OX40 agonist ivuxolimab. CDR3 DNA: TGTGCCAGCAGCTTGGGGAGGGCGGAATCACCCCTCCACTTT. As protein: CASSLGRAESPLHF.